Presented here are 6 T cell receptor beta chains from one specimen sequenced in a study of coeliac disease (dated by TCRdb to 2021 to 2024). The library came from the immunoSEQ multiplex PCR assay. TCRdb retrieved this table from immuneACCESS and kept in-frame rearrangements only. Not all clones are present; in checked studies, unresolved V genes account for under half, and no reason is known for the remainder. Within this sample are some 1,600 clones, with roughly 64% of them counted one time only. The ten largest make up approximately 30% of the sample. The sequenced sample consisted of intraepithelial lymphocytes from the gut. The cell subset or site label, read with the paper, signifies: intraepithelial cell (IEC) fraction of small intestinal biopsy. The receptors were gathered from a woman aged 45 to 65 with celiac disease on a gluten-free diet.

The gene calls are TRBV5-4 and TRBJ2-1; 7 nucleotides align to TRBD2. The CDR3 contains 17 residues. Per germline, CDR1 SGHNT and CDR2 YYREEE (reference sequence). V lost 0 bases, J lost 0 bases, and 6 bases stayed unmatched. The CDR3 coding sequence is TGTGCCAGCAGCTTGGGCGGGGGAGGAAGCTCCTACAATGAGCAGTTCTTC. Translated: CASSLGGGGSSYNEQFF.

This rearrangement joins TRBV28 to TRBJ2-3, with 12 bases aligning to TRBD2. This CDR3 region has 15 residues. Unmatched junction bases numbered 2, after V lost 4 bases and J lost 3 bases. CDR1 and CDR2 from the germline V gene are MDHEN and SYDVKM. The CDR3 here is CASSSTSGGTDTQYF. The CDR3 nucleotides are TGTGCCAGCAGTTCGACTAGCGGGGGAACAGATACGCAGTATTTT. The full variable domain, with the rest looked up from reference TRBV28 and TRBJ2-3, is DVKVTQSSRYLVKRTGEKVFLECVQDMDHENMFWYRQDPGLGLRLIYFSYDVKMKEKGDIPEGYSVSREKKERFSLILESASTNQTSMYLCASSSTSGGTDTQYFGPGTRLTVL.

The J gene is TRBJ2-3, the V gene TRBV6-5, with TRBD2 identical over 8 bases. The trim removed 0 bases at V and 1 base at J, leaving 3 bases unmatched. This CDR3 is 16 amino acids long. Germline-derived CDR1 and CDR2 are MNHEY and SVGAGI. The CDR3 DNA sequence: TGTGCCAGCAGTTACTCGTTGCGGGGGGGCACAGATACGCAGTATTTT. This gives the protein CASSYSLRGGTDTQYF.

This sequence joins TRBV6-1 and TRBJ2-1, with 11 bases matching TRBD1. The CDR3 runs 16 residues. The V segment lost 1 base and the J segment 4 bases; nucleotides outside the gene matches: 3. Germline lookup yields CDR1 MNHNS and CDR2 SASEGT. CDR3 protein: CASSEVWDRGYNEQFF. CDR3 coding DNA: TGTGCCAGCAGTGAAGTTTGGGACAGGGGGTACAATGAGCAGTTCTTC.

Written as DNA, the CDR3 is TGTGCCACGGGGGGGTTTTACAATGAGCAGTTCTTC. The encoded protein is CATGGFYNEQFF. The rearrangement uses TRBV28 and TRBJ2-1; TRBD2 aligns across 8 bases. This CDR3 has 12 residues. CDR1 MDHEN and CDR2 SYDVKM come from the germline V gene. V trimming: 10 bases; J trimming: 4 bases; junction bases outside the gene matches: 3. Complete variable domain (other parts from reference TRBV28 and TRBJ2-1): DVKVTQSSRYLVKRTGEKVFLECVQDMDHENMFWYRQDPGLGLRLIYFSYDVKMKEKGDIPEGYSVSREKKERFSLILESASTNQTSMYLCATGGFYNEQFFGPGTRLTVL.

This sequence joins TRBV9 and TRBJ2-1; tentatively, D is TRBD2 (5 bases). Per the germline V gene, CDR1 is SGDLS and CDR2 is YYNGEE. Trimming shortened V by 6 bases and J by 5 bases, and 18 bases separated the two germline ends. CDR3 size: 15 residues. The CDR3 spells CASTPGVGSDNEQFF. The CDR3, as DNA: TGTGCCAGCACCCCCGGGGTTGGATCAGACAATGAGCAGTTCTTC.